This TCR beta chain was captured by sequencing in a study of blood T cells in healthy people across ages (dated by TCRdb to 2015 to 2017). Background for the entire study: In model experiments, template switching captured roughly one uniquely barcoded TCR beta cDNA molecule for every two T cells. The study measured age-related changes in TCR beta repertoire diversity using deep sequencing normalized with unique cDNA molecular identifiers. The donors were divided into four age groups: young (average approximately 16 years), middle-aged (about 39), aged (approximately 62) and long-lived (about 80). Using the same blood draw, the study looked at two additional independent replicas of 1 million unique cDNA reads for two donors, one aged 18 to 30 and the other aged 80 or older.

Libraries were made using 5' RACE. The run used an Illumina HiSeq 2500. A second PCR of roughly 7 to 11 cycles was performed with a sample-barcoded 5' primer and a J-beta primer mix. Each TCR beta cDNA molecule received a unique molecular identifier from a template-switch 5' adaptor carrying 12 random nucleotides. At least 2.5 million CDR3-containing paired-end reads were obtained from each sample. First-strand cDNA was synthesized from all RNA with the Mint cDNA synthesis kit, primed by a TRBC-specific oligonucleotide. All cDNA was treated with uracil-DNA glycosylase and then went through a first 18-cycle PCR with the universal primers M1SS and BC2_uni_R. The study's own analysis went as follows. Normalization of each sample was performed by random selection of 1 million high-quality reads, each carrying a distinct molecular identifier. Reads with shared molecular identifiers were discarded instead of being binned into consensus sequences. MiTCR, set to a Q25 quality threshold and the strictest error-elimination algorithm, was used for CDR3 identification, clonotype clustering and error correction. Lower-bound total TCR beta diversity was estimated with a nonparametric unseen species model using Euler transformation. TCRdb's own reprocessing of the public reads used fastp at Q25 and MiXCR and kept productive beta chains. Rows are combined by CDR3 protein, so each entry shows the most common genes and DNA. What appears here as the V and J calls and clone size reflects TCRdb's work, not the paper's. In all, the sample holds about 1 million distinct CDR3 sequences, and approximately 26% of those were seen once. Jointly, the top ten make up around 0.75% of the sample.

Overall study results and their limits: As age increased, observed TCR beta diversity per million T cells dropped in a roughly linear way, and a significant reduction was already evident by age 40. Estimates of total diversity based on one million sequenced T cells were regarded as lower bounds and as underestimates. Conclusive comparison of naive and antigen-experienced compartments was prevented by the profiling of bulk unsorted PBMCs. There was a strong correlation between observed TCR beta diversity and the percentage of naive T cells measured by flow cytometry. Compared with the aged group, more naive CD4+ T cells, fewer expanded clones and increased TCR diversity were shown by the long-lived group, suggesting age selection. Because donor CMV infection status was unknown, age-related changes in expanded clonotypes were potentially confounded.

About this clonotype itself: Its binding antigen is unknown. The sample holds no much larger clone one base away, and base qualities are not on file.

From the cysteine up to the phenylalanine, the CDR3 has a length of 15 residues. The entry retains the CDR3 DNA only, 45 bases that are in frame from base 1. V loses 6 bases, J loses 3 bases, and the germline ends lie 15 bases apart. The donors were roughly 39 Caucasian individuals from Russia, aged roughly 6 to 90 years, who were systemically healthy. Approximately 10 milliliters of peripheral blood were collected from each donor into EDTA-treated Vacutainer tubes. Ficoll-Paque density-gradient centrifugation was used to isolate PBMCs, with at least 6 million obtained per sample. Trizol reagent was used to extract total RNA from the PBMCs, yielding at least 5.5 micrograms per sample. For every donor, an aliquot of PBMCs went through flow cytometry to measure the percentages of naive CD45RAhigh/CD27high T cells. This same sample was also part of a study on T cells of mothers and their children. The other study reports the following: The donors were nine systemically healthy Caucasian individuals, made up of three mothers and their six children. cDNA synthesis used all of the extracted RNA, with roughly 1.6 ug of RNA in each 15 ul reaction. Sample barcodes and 2-4 random nucleotides were added via the M1S primer in the second PCR. Over 8 million TCR beta CDR3 reads came from each mother, compared with some 3 million reads from each child. TCR recombination output is similarly shaped by thymic selection in related and unrelated pairs, with a minor effect exerted by inherited differences. Related mother-child pairs always showed normalized repertoire overlap that was slightly higher than in unrelated mother-child pairs, though the difference was never significant. Persistent microchimeric T cell clones were not detected, at a sensitivity of 85 to 100 clones per million clonotypes. The study used deep NGS to compare TCR beta repertoires of mothers and children, seeking features distinguishing related mother-child pairs from unrelated individuals. On average, the children were roughly 11 +/- 4 years old, while the mothers were about 40 +/- 4 years old. After adapter ligation with NEBNext reagents, the libraries were sequenced on Illumina HiSeq 2000 with 100+100 nt paired-end reads. Mother and child libraries were prepared a month apart and sequenced in separate runs to prevent cross-contamination. For each donor, between 500,000 and 2,000,000 distinct TCR beta clonotypes were identified. Naive TCR beta clonotypes were estimated from low-frequency clonotypes matched to each donor's FACS-determined naive share, without sorting.

The receptor's source is a girl aged 2 to 10 in good health. Sequenced input: blood. The chain was built from TRBV12-3 or TRBV12-4 and TRBJ1-5; TRBD1 is a possible D gene, resting on 5 matching bases. The bases are TGTGCCAGCAGGCCGCGGGGGGGGTTCAATCAGCCCCAGCATTTT. Translated, it reads CASRPRGGFNQPQHF.